Below, one TCR beta chain is given with its context. What it binds is not known. CDR3 and TCR beta VDJ profiling relied on genomic DNA as the template. TCRdb recomputed calls from the reads with MiXCR, one row per CDR3 protein. In the table there are 89,000 or so distinct CDR3 sequences, around 62% of which are singletons. Germline V lookup: CDR1 DFQATT, CDR2 SNEGSKA (reference sequence). The CDR3 length is 15 residues. Trimming left V 1 base short and J 0 bases short, with 13 bases between. This record comes from a study of CD8+CD57+ T cells in acquired aplastic anemia. The study, taken as a whole, reports: A set of twenty-nine CD8+ CDR3 sequences was shared between patients and controls, and these sequences appeared highly expressed in patients. CD8+ Simpson's diversity in patients was not significantly different from that in controls.

For sequencing, patients were chosen who had shown expansion of CD8+CD57+ cells by flow cytometry. Each patient gave a blood sample that was collected before any therapy had been received. This receptor was taken from a human donor with aplastic anemia. V is TRBV20-1 and J is TRBJ2-7; D is unresolved. Input material: sorted CD4+, CD8+, or CD8+CD57+ T cells (not recorded which) from PBMCs. The CDR3 DNA follows: TGCAGTGCTAGAGCGCCCGTCGTGGGCTCCTACGAGCAGTACTTC. Its translation is CSARAPVVGSYEQYF.